This TCR beta chain was recorded in a study of blood T cell repertoires in COVID-19. Study context: The samples span acute and convalescent COVID-19 from the United States, Italy and Spain. In each case, the material was cDNA or gDNA derived from T cells, B-cell-depleted T cells, or PBMCs.

Original processing methods: Scientists estimated how many nucleated cells there were by amplifying reference gene primers. Profiled with immunoSEQ multiplex PCR; TCRdb holds only in-frame clones, not every one. The D gene and trimming were derived from the DNA, and the V and J assignments and clone size from that table. The sample lists 70,000 to 100,000 clones; 75% to 90% were seen once. After removal of 5 bases from V and 4 bases from J, the junction contained 5 bases not matched to a gene. The CDR3 has 15 residues. Germline assignment: CDR1 MNHEY and CDR2 SMNVEV (reference sequence). The sequencing sample was made of peripheral blood. The origin of this receptor is a man aged 80 or over with active or convalescent COVID-19. The rearrangement joins TRBV27 to TRBJ2-3, with TRBD2 matching over 11 bases. The CDR3 nucleotides are TGTGCCAGCAGTCCCATAGCGGGAGGGGCAGATACGCAGTATTTT. Translating it yields CASSPIAGGADTQYF.